Presented here are 3 T cell receptor beta chains from one specimen sequenced in a study of cytomegalovirus exposure and HLA in healthy donors. The PCR used 60 Vbeta and 13 Jbeta primers. Generated by immunoSEQ multiplex PCR, the TCRdb table keeps only in-frame clones and is missing some. The specimen's table records around 80,000 clones. Material for sequencing was PBMCs. The source of these receptors is a man between 40 and 49 years old in good health and CMV-seronegative.

The chain uses TRBV4-1 and TRBJ2-3; perhaps TRBD2 as D (5 bases). V lost 5 bases and J lost 0, with 12 bases in between. CDR1 MGHRA and CDR2 YSYEKL come from the germline V gene. CDR3 size: 15 residues. CDR3: CASSSRLTSTDTQYF. The DNA for the CDR3 is TGCGCCAGCAGCTCCCGACTAACTAGCACAGATACGCAGTATTTT.

For this clone: At one end the junction does not follow the germline gene, possibly because of a read error. J is TRBJ1-6 and V is TRBV4-3; 9 positions agree with TRBD1. The length of the CDR3 is 16 residues. The germline CDR1 and CDR2 sequences are LGHNA and YSLEER. The CDR3 DNA reads TGCGCCAGCAGCCAAGAGGTACAGGGGGCCCTGTCACCCCCCCACTTT. Translating gives CASSQEVQGALSPPHF.

This rearrangement joins TRBV7-9 to TRBJ2-7, with D maybe TRBD2 (6 bases). This CDR3 contains 17 residues. The germline V gene encodes CDR1 SEHNR and CDR2 FQNEAQ (reference sequence). Trimming left V 3 bases short and J 6 bases short, with 24 bases between. Here the CDR3 DNA reads TGTGCCAGCAGCTTGGGCCAACTGGACACCGGGGGAATCGAGCAGTACTTC. The encoded protein is CASSLGQLDTGGIEQYF.